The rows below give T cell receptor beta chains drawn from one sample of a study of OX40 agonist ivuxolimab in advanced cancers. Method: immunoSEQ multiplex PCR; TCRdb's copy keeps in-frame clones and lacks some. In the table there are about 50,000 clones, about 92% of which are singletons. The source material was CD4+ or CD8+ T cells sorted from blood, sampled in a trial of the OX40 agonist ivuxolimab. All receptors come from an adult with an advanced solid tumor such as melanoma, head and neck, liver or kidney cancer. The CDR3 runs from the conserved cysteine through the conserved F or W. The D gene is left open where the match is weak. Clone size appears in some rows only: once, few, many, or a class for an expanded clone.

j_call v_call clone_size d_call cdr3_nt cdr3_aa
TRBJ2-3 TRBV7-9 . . TGTGCCAGCAGCTCTCTTGCGGCAGCTAGCACAGATACGCAGTATTTT CASSSLAAASTDTQYF
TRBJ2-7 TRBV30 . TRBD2 TGTGCCTGGAGTTCCGGGACTAGCGAATACGAGCAGTACTTC CAWSSGTSEYEQYF
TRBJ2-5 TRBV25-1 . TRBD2 TGTGCCAGCAGTGAATGGACTAGCGGGGGGATCGAGACCCAGTACTTC CASSEWTSGGIETQYF
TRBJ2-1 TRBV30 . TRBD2 TGTGCCTGGAGTGTACCCCTAGCGGGAGTTGTTGAGCAGTTCTTC CAWSVPLAGVVEQFF
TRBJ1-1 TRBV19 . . TGTGCCAGTAGTAATTCGTACACTGAAGCTTTCTTT CASSNSYTEAFF
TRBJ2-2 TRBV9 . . TGTGCCAGCAGCAGTCCTAGCTGGGAGCTGTTTTTT CASSSPSWELFF
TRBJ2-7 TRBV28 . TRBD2 TGTGCCAGCAGTTCCCCGGCGCGGGAGGTTACCTACGAGCAGTACTTC CASSSPAREVTYEQYF
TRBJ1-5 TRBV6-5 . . TGTGCCAGCAGTTACCATACAGGGTTCAATCAGCCCCAGCATTTT CASSYHTGFNQPQHF
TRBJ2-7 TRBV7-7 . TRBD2 TGTGCCAGCAGTCCAGGACTAGCTGTTTACGAGCAGTACTTC CASSPGLAVYEQYF
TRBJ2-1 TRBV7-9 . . TGTGCCAGCAGCCCGGAGGCTCAGGGTTGGCCCTACAATGAGCAGTTCTTC CASSPEAQGWPYNEQFF
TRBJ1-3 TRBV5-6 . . TGTGCCAGCAGCTTGTGGGGGGCTGGAAACACCATATATTTT CASSLWGAGNTIYF
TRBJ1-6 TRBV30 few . TGTGCCTGGAGTGTAGCCCTAGAGGGCAAATCACCCCTCCACTTT CAWSVALEGKSPLHF
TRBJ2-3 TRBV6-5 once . TGTGCCAGCAGTTACTCGGGCAGGATGGGAGATACGCAGTATTTT CASSYSGRMGDTQYF
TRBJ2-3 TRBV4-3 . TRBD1 TGCGCCAGCAGCCCTGGGACAGGCCTCACAGATACGCAGTATTTT CASSPGTGLTDTQYF
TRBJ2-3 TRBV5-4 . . TGTGCCAGCAGCACCGAAGGGGCAGATACGCAGTATTTT CASSTEGADTQYF
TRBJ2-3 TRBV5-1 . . TGCGCCAGCAGCTTGGGGCAGGTCATCACAGATACGCAGTATTTT CASSLGQVITDTQYF
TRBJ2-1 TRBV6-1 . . TGTGCCAGCAGTATAACGAGCGGTCGGAGTGAGCAGTTCTTC CASSITSGRSEQFF
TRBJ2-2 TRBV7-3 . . TGTGCCAGTCGGCGGAGCGACACCGGGGAGCTGTTTTTT CASRRSDTGELFF
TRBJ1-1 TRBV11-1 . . TGTGCCAGCAGCTTGTGGGGAAACACTGAAGCTTTCTTT CASSLWGNTEAFF
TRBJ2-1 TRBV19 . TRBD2 TGTGCCACTCAGGGACTAGCGGGGGGCGGTGAGCAGTTCTTC CATQGLAGGGEQFF
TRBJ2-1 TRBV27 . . TGTGCCAGCAGATTTAGCAGCTCCTACAATGAGCAGTTCTTC CASRFSSSYNEQFF
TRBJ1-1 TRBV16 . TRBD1 TGTGCCAGCAGCCATCCGGGACAGGAAATGAACACTGAAGCTTTCTTT CASSHPGQEMNTEAFF
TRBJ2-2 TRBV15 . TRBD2 TGTGCCACCAGCGGAATGCGGGGGACCGGGGAGCTGTTTTTT CATSGMRGTGELFF
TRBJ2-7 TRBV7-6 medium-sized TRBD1 TGTGCCAGCAGCTTAGACAGCCGGGACAGCCGGTACGAGCAGTACTTC CASSLDSRDSRYEQYF
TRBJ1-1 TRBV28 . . TGTGCCAGCAGTTTATACTCAGAGGGCTATGATGAAGCTTTCTTT CASSLYSEGYDEAFF
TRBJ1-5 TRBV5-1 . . TGCCCACGCCCAGGGTTAAGAGGGTTGGAGCCCCAGCATTTT CPRPGLRGLEPQHF
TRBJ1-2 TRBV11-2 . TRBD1 TGTGCCAGCAGCTTACAGGCAGGGGGTTATGGCTACACCTTC CASSLQAGGYGYTF
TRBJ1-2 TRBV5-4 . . TGTGCCAGCAGCTGGGGGGGTACTGGAGGCTACACCTTC CASSWGGTGGYTF
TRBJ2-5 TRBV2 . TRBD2 TGTGCCAGCAGTGAAAGGAGGGCGGGACTAGCGGGGGGAAAACAAGAGACCCAGTACTTC CASSERRAGLAGGKQETQYF
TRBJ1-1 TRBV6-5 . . TGTGCCAGCAGTTACTCAAGGGGAGGAACTGAAGCTTTCTTT CASSYSRGGTEAFF
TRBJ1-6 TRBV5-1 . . TGCGCCAGCAGCTCGGATGGATCCTCACCCCTCCACTTT CASSSDGSSPLHF
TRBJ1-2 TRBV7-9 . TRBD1 TGTGCCAGCAGCAATACCGGGACAGAGTTCTATGGCTACACCTTC CASSNTGTEFYGYTF
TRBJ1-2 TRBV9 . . TGTGCCAGCAGCGTAGAGGCCAATCGGGGGTTGTGGGGCTACACCTTC CASSVEANRGLWGYTF
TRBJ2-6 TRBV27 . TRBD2 TGTGCCAGCAGAGATAACATAGCGGGAGGACCTAGCTCTGGGGCCAACGTCCTGACTTTC CASRDNIAGGPSSGANVLTF
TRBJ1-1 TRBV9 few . TGTGCCAGCAGCGTAGTTGTAGGGACGTACACTGAAGCTTTCTTT CASSVVVGTYTEAFF
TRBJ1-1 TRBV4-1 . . TGCGCCAGCAGCCAAGGACTCGGAGCTTTCTTT CASSQGLGAFF
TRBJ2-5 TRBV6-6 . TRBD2 TGTGCCAGCAGTTTCACTAGCGGGGGGGCCGGAGAGACCCAGTACTTC CASSFTSGGAGETQYF
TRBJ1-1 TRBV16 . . TGTGCCAGCACCCAAGGTCTTCCGGGCTCTGGCACTGAAGCTTTCTTT CASTQGLPGSGTEAFF
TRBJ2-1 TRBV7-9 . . TGTGCCAGCACATGGGTCAATGAGCAGTTCTTC CASTWVNEQFF
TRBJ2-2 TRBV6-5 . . TGTGCCAGCACCTTAACAGATACCGGGGAGCTGTTTTTT CASTLTDTGELFF
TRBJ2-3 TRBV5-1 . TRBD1 TGCGCCAGCAGGGACTCGGGACAGGGCCCAGATACGCAGTATTTT CASRDSGQGPDTQYF
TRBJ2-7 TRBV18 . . TGTGCCAGCTCACCAGCCTCCTACGAGCAGTACTTC CASSPASYEQYF
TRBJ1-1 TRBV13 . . TGTGCCAGCAGCTTAGCCAGGAGGGGGGGAACACGTGAAGCTTTCTTT CASSLARRGGTREAFF
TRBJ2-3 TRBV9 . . TGTGCCAGCAGCGTAGACAGCTTCACAGATACGCAGTATTTT CASSVDSFTDTQYF
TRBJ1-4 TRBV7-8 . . TGTGCCAGCAGCTTACAGTTTAATGAAAAACTGTTTTTT CASSLQFNEKLFF
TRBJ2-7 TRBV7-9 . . TGTGCCAGCAGCTTTTCTGTCAGAGCCTACGAGCAGTACTTC CASSFSVRAYEQYF
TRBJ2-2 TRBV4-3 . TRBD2 TGCGCCAGCAGCCCTCTCCCGGGACTAGCGGGATTTACCGGGGAGCTGTTTTTT CASSPLPGLAGFTGELFF
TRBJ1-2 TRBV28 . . TGTGCCAGCAGTCCTCAACGGGGCCTCTATAGCTACACCTTC CASSPQRGLYSYTF
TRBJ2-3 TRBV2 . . TGTGCCAGCAGTGAAGCGCTTCGGGCGTCTCGCACAGATACGCAGTATTTT CASSEALRASRTDTQYF
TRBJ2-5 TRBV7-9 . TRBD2 TGTGCCAGCAGCCACGGACTAGCTCAAGAGACCCAGTACTTC CASSHGLAQETQYF
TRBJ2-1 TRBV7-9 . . TGTGCCAGCAGCCCGGACAACAATGAGCAGTTCTTC CASSPDNNEQFF
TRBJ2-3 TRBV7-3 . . TGTGCCAGCAGCTTAGAGTTACATAATACGCAGTATTTT CASSLELHNTQYF
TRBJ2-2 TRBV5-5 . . TGTGCCAGCAGCCCCTTAGAGGGAGTAGGCGGGGAGCTGTTTTTT CASSPLEGVGGELFF
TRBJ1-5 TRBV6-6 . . TGTGCCAGCAGTTTCCCCGGGACGGATAATCAGCCCCAGCATTTT CASSFPGTDNQPQHF
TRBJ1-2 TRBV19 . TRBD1 TGTGCCAGTAGTTCCACACGGACAGGTTTTTTGAGCTATGGCTACACCTTC CASSSTRTGFLSYGYTF